The next 27 T cell receptor beta chains were all read from a single sample in a study of blood T cell repertoires in COVID-19. Measured with immunoSEQ multiplex PCR; TCRdb has only the in-frame clones, and not every one. The sample consists of almost 400,000 clones, roughly nine tenths of them appearing once. The sequencing sample was made of PBMCs or T cells enriched from blood (not recorded which). The receptors originated from a woman in her 30s who had recovered from COVID-19.

The chain couples TRBV5-5 to TRBJ1-2; possible D gene TRBD1, 5 bases. V lost 3 bases to trimming and J lost 6 bases, with 18 bases between them. Germline CDR1 reads SGHKS; CDR2 reads YYEKEE (reference sequence). This CDR3 is built from 15 residues. The CDR3 sequence is CASSSTPREGNGYTF. CDR3 DNA sequence: TGTGCCAGCAGCTCCACCCCCAGGGAAGGGAATGGCTACACCTTC.

The chain combines TRBV5-5 with TRBJ2-1; D uncertain. Deletions cut 7 bases from V and 7 bases from J, with 12 bases between. From germline, CDR1 is SGHKS and CDR2 YYEKEE (reference sequence). The CDR3 loop spans 12 amino acids. The CDR3 DNA sequence: TGTGCCAGCGGTCCACGGTTGAATGAGCAGTTCTTC. This gives the protein CASGPRLNEQFF.

This sequence joins TRBV11-3 and TRBJ2-5; the match to TRBD1 covers 9 bases. Looked up from germline, CDR1 is SGHNT and CDR2 is YENEEA. CDR3 length: 15 amino acids. Unmatched junction bases numbered 8, after V lost 4 bases and J lost 5 bases. CDR3 region: CASSSGQGHSETQYF. The CDR3 DNA reads as TGTGCCAGCAGCTCCGGACAGGGGCATTCGGAGACCCAGTACTTC.

V is TRBV27 and J is TRBJ1-1; D is unclear. V was shortened by 0 bases and J by 3 bases, with 5 bases between the two germline ends. Germline CDR1 and CDR2: MNHEY and SMNVEV (reference sequence). The CDR3 is 13 residues long. CDR3 amino acids: CASSLSPDTEAFF. The DNA of the CDR3 is TGTGCCAGCAGTTTATCCCCCGACACTGAAGCTTTCTTT.

This chain links TRBV28 with TRBJ2-5; possibly TRBD2 for D (7 bases). The V gene lost 8 bases and the J gene lost 5 bases, with 12 bases spanning the gap. The germline V gene encodes CDR1 MDHEN and CDR2 SYDVKM. The CDR3 has 12 amino acids. In DNA, the CDR3 is TGTGCCAGCGGGGGGGCAGGGGAGACCCAGTACTTC. Translated, it gives CASGGAGETQYF. Looking up the rest from reference TRBV28 and TRBJ2-5 gives the full variable domain: DVKVTQSSRYLVKRTGEKVFLECVQDMDHENMFWYRQDPGLGLRLIYFSYDVKMKEKGDIPEGYSVSREKKERFSLILESASTNQTSMYLCASGGAGETQYFGPGTRLLVL.

This chain connects TRBV4-2 to TRBJ2-2, with D perhaps TRBD1 (6 bases). V lost 1 base and J lost 6, with 15 bases in between. Per the germline V gene, CDR1 is LGHNA and CDR2 is YNFKEQ. This CDR3 has 16 amino acids. The CDR3 coding sequence is TGTGCCAGCAGCCAAGGGGGGAGACAGGCTGCCGGGGAGCTGTTTTTT. This translates into CASSQGGRQAAGELFF.

The chain combines TRBV21-1 with TRBJ1-2. TRBV21-1 is recorded as a pseudogene. CDR3 length: 16 residues. As DNA, the CDR3 is TGTGCCAGCAGAATAGCGGGACGATCTACTTACGCTGGCTACACCTTC. Its translation: CASRIAGRSTYAGYTF.

V is TRBV6-5 and J is TRBJ1-2; 7 nucleotides agree with TRBD1. With 6 bases clipped from V and 8 bases from J, the junction kept 15 bases outside the gene matches. Germline V gene sequence: CDR1 MNHEY, CDR2 SVGAGI. This CDR3 region has 15 residues. The CDR3 DNA reads TGTGCCAGCAGCTTCGCGTTAAGACAGGGTAAAGGCTACACCTTC. Amino acid sequence: CASSFALRQGKGYTF.

The chain carries TRBV7-8 and TRBJ1-5; D is ambiguous. V was cut by 1 base and J by 6 bases, with 7 bases left in between. Germline lookup yields CDR1 SGHVS and CDR2 FQNEAQ. The CDR3 has 13 amino acids. CDR3 coding DNA: TGTGCCAGCAGCTTAGAGGCGGTTCAGCCCCAGCATTTT. This codes for CASSLEAVQPQHF.

A single count supports this clone. CDR3 amino acids: CASRKTSGRDVAGATDTQYF. CDR3 DNA: TGTGCCAGCAGGAAGACTAGCGGCCGAGACGTAGCGGGAGCCACAGATACGCAGTATTTT. This chain joins TRBV5-8 and TRBJ2-3; TRBD2 matches 9 bases. Trimming took 5 bases from V and 2 from J; bases not matched to a gene: 21. This CDR3 has 20 residues. CDR1 is SGHTS, CDR2 YDEGEE, per germline.

This chain joins TRBV18 and TRBJ2-2; no firm D call. The germline gives CDR1 KGHSH, CDR2 LQKENI. Trimming pared 1 base from V and 1 base from J, leaving 7 bases between. This CDR3 region has 15 residues. The CDR3 is CASSPRLGNTGELFF. The CDR3 DNA sequence: TGTGCCAGCTCACCACGTCTAGGGAACACCGGGGAGCTGTTTTTT.

The chain carries TRBV19 and TRBJ2-7; tentatively, D is TRBD1 (6 bases). Germline V gene sequence: CDR1 LNHDA, CDR2 SQIVND (reference sequence). This CDR3 comprises 12 residues. The CDR3, as DNA: TGTGCTACTGGACAGAACTCCTACGAGCAGTACTTC. The encoded protein is CATGQNSYEQYF.

The chain links TRBV24-1 to TRBJ2-1; the D gene is possibly TRBD2 (5 bases). The CDR3 contains 14 residues. V lost 3 bases, J lost 12 bases, and 17 bases lay in between. CDR1 and CDR2 from the germline V gene are KGHDR and SFDVKD. CDR3 DNA sequence: TGTGCCACCAGTGATGGATCTAGCCTGCGTGGGCAGTTCTTC. Its protein is CATSDGSSLRGQFF.

The rearrangement uses TRBV18 and TRBJ1-2; 11 bases map to TRBD1. CDR1 KGHSH and CDR2 LQKENI come from the germline V gene. V trimming: 6 bases; J trimming: 7 bases; junction bases outside the gene matches: 16. CDR3 size: 17 residues. In DNA form, the CDR3 reads TGTGCCAGCTCGCCGACCGGGACAGGGGGATCTTTTGGTGGCTACACCTTC. Its protein product is CASSPTGTGGSFGGYTF.

This clone was seen just once. The CDR3 loop reads CASTDRRNTGELFF. In DNA form, the CDR3 reads TGTGCCAGCACCGATCGGAGGAACACCGGGGAGCTGTTTTTT. The J gene is TRBJ2-2, the V gene TRBV2, with unresolved D. The CDR3 spans 14 residues. Germline values: CDR1 SNHLY, CDR2 FYNNEI. Trimming stripped 7 bases from V and 1 base from J, with 10 bases between.

This chain links TRBV25-1 with TRBJ2-2; the match to TRBD2 covers 12 bases. Germline V gene sequence: CDR1 MGHDK, CDR2 SYGVNS. V gave up 6 bases and J gave up 6 bases; unmatched junction bases: 8. The CDR3 has 16 residues. For the CDR3, the DNA is TGTGCCAGCAGCTCAGGACTAGCGGGGAGGTCCGGGGAGCTGTTTTTT. This encodes CASSSGLAGRSGELFF.

CDR3 in amino acids: CASSPPRRGTSNTGELFF. Written as DNA, the CDR3 is TGTGCCAGCAGCCCTCCCCGTAGAGGGACATCGAACACCGGGGAGCTGTTTTTT. This sequence joins TRBV9 and TRBJ2-2; D possibly corresponds to TRBD1 (6 bases). Trimming pared 4 bases from V and 0 bases from J, leaving 19 bases between. The germline V gene has CDR1 SGDLS and CDR2 YYNGEE. The CDR3 is 18 amino acids.

In its sample, this clone was seen once. J is TRBJ1-1 and V is TRBV18, with D hard to call. Germline V lookup: CDR1 KGHSH, CDR2 LQKENI. This CDR3 comprises 13 residues. The V and J ends lost 2 bases and 3 bases respectively, with 7 bases between them. CDR3 sequence reads: CASSPFGDTEAFF. In DNA form, the CDR3 reads TGTGCCAGCTCACCATTCGGGGACACTGAAGCTTTCTTT.

V usage is TRBV3-1 (or the pseudogene TRBV3-2) and J usage is TRBJ1-4; D is perhaps TRBD1 (5 bases). The V gene lost 4 bases and the J gene lost 14 bases, with 11 bases spanning the gap. Germline V gene lookup returns CDR1 LGHDT and CDR2 YNNKEL (reference sequence). This CDR3 has 11 amino acids. DNA of the CDR3: TGTGCCAGCAGCCTAGACAGTCAGCTGTTTTTT. Its translation is CASSLDSQLFF.

This chain connects TRBV2 to TRBJ1-5; 8 positions agree with TRBD1. Germline V CDR1 and CDR2: SNHLY, FYNNEI. The V segment lost 5 bases and the J segment 0 bases; nucleotides outside the gene matches: 6. CDR3 length: 16 residues. CDR3 protein: CASSLQGEYSNQPQHF. CDR3 sequence (DNA): TGTGCCAGCAGTTTACAGGGGGAGTATAGCAATCAGCCCCAGCATTTT.

This chain connects TRBV6-5 to TRBJ1-1; D uncertain. The length of the CDR3 is 13 residues. CDR1 and CDR2 (germline): MNHEY, SVGAGI. Trimming removed 6 bases at V and 3 bases at J, with 11 bases between. This CDR3 is CASRAGVDTEAFF. DNA for the CDR3: TGTGCCAGCAGGGCGGGAGTAGACACTGAAGCTTTCTTT.

This rearrangement joins TRBV24-1 to TRBJ2-5; TRBD1 is a possible D gene (6 bases). Germline CDR1 and CDR2: KGHDR and SFDVKD. The V end was cut by 7 bases, the J end by 1 base, with 9 bases between. This CDR3 is 13 amino acids long. The CDR3 bases are TGTGCCACCAGGGGGACAATCCAAGAGACCCAGTACTTC. It codes for CATRGTIQETQYF.

The chain has TRBV27 and TRBJ2-2, with D perhaps matching TRBD1 (6 bases). The V end was cut by 3 bases, the J end by 9 bases, with 17 bases between. Germline V gene lookup returns CDR1 MNHEY and CDR2 SMNVEV (reference sequence). CDR3 length: 15 residues. CDR3 sequence: CASSFTNTGIRELFF. CDR3 DNA: TGTGCCAGCAGTTTCACGAATACAGGGATTCGGGAGCTGTTTTTT.

The chain combines TRBV11-2 with TRBJ1-2; D perhaps matches TRBD1 (6 bases). The germline CDR1 and CDR2 sequences are SGHAT and FQNNGV. Trimming left V 2 bases short and J 0 bases short, with 22 bases between. This CDR3 spans 19 amino acids. The CDR3 coding sequence is TGTGCCAGCAGCTTAATAGGGGTCCCGGGACAAGCTTCTAACTATGGCTACACCTTC. This gives the protein CASSLIGVPGQASNYGYTF.

The table lists this clone with a count of one. The chain recombines TRBV11-3 with TRBJ2-1; 11 bases map to TRBD2. The CDR3 sequence is 17 residues long. Germline loops: CDR1 SGHNT, CDR2 YENEEA. V shed 3 bases, J shed 4 bases, and the junction held 8 bases outside the gene matches. The CDR3, as DNA: TGTGCCAGCAGCTTTTTAGCGGGGGGGACTTCTTACAATGAGCAGTTCTTC. Translated: CASSFLAGGTSYNEQFF.

As to this clone: This sample also contains other DNA sequences that code for the same CDR3. The gene calls are TRBV7-9 and TRBJ1-5; TRBD1 agrees at 7 bases. The junction had 4 bases not matched to a gene; V was cut back by 4 bases and J by 4 bases. CDR1 is SEHNR, CDR2 FQNEAQ, per germline (reference sequence). This CDR3 has 14 residues. DNA for the CDR3: TGTGCCAGCAGCTCGGGACAGCTTAATCAGCCCCAGCATTTT. The encoded protein is CASSSGQLNQPQHF.

The chain links TRBV28 to TRBJ1-4; D call uncertain. CDR1 MDHEN and CDR2 SYDVKM come from the germline V gene. The CDR3 is 13 residues long. Trimming left V 6 bases short and J 4 bases short, with 9 bases between. The CDR3 here is CASRQISNEKLFF. CDR3 DNA sequence: TGTGCCAGCAGACAGATAAGTAATGAAAAACTGTTTTTT.